Below are 24 T cell receptor beta chains sequenced from a single sample in a study of T cells of healthy individuals. TCRdb independently ran MiXCR on the 5' RACE reads; one entry per CDR3 protein. Among some 82,000 distinct CDR3 sequences listed, about 5% were seen once. Receptors were obtained from a female donor in good health.

This clonotype was seen many times. This chain connects TRBV4-1 to TRBJ1-2; weak D call: TRBD1 (5 bases). The V gene's germline CDR1 is MGHRA and CDR2 YSYEKL. CDR3 length equals 15 residues. V dropped 4 bases and J dropped 11 bases, with 23 bases sitting between them. The CDR3 DNA reads TGCGCCAGCAGCCGGGCCAAGGGGCTCCTGGGCCCTTACACCTTC. Translation gives CASSRAKGLLGPYTF.

The CDR3 nucleotides read TGCAGTGCTCCTGCCTCGGGACAGAGTACGACTGAAGCTTTCTTT. Translation: CSAPASGQSTTEAFF. The chain uses TRBV20-1 and TRBJ1-1; 7 nucleotides match TRBD1. Germline CDR1 is DFQATT and CDR2 is SNEGSKA (reference sequence). This CDR3 is built from 15 residues. The V gene end was trimmed by 5 bases and the J gene end by 5 bases; junction bases not matched to a gene: 14.

In its sample, this clonotype was seen a few times. V is TRBV5-6 and J is TRBJ2-1, with TRBD2 identical over 12 bases. This CDR3 has 15 amino acids. V lost 1 base, J lost 5 bases, and 1 base stayed unmatched. Germline loops: CDR1 SGHDT, CDR2 YYEEEE. CDR3 sequence (DNA): TGTGCCAGCAGCTTGAGGACTAGCGGGAACAATGAGCAGTTCTTC. Amino acid sequence: CASSLRTSGNNEQFF.

This clonotype was observed at least ten times. The CDR3 bases are TGTGCCAGCAGGAGAGACTACTACGAGCAGTACTTC. It encodes CASRRDYYEQYF. The rearrangement joins TRBV28 to TRBJ2-7, with D possibly matching TRBD2 (5 bases). Trimming removed 6 bases at V and 3 bases at J, with 9 bases between. The CDR3 runs to 12 residues. Germline CDR1 and CDR2: MDHEN and SYDVKM.

This clonotype was detected many times. The chain links TRBV28 to TRBJ2-3; no firm D call. This CDR3 has 19 residues. Germline V gives CDR1 MDHEN, CDR2 SYDVKM. Trimming took 5 bases from V and 1 from J, leaving 25 bases between them. The CDR3 is CASSLKRIFTTLRTDTQYF. DNA for the CDR3: TGTGCCAGCAGTCTTAAACGGATCTTTACTACGCTGCGCACAGATACGCAGTATTTT. The full variable domain, with the rest looked up from reference TRBV28 and TRBJ2-3, is DVKVTQSSRYLVKRTGEKVFLECVQDMDHENMFWYRQDPGLGLRLIYFSYDVKMKEKGDIPEGYSVSREKKERFSLILESASTNQTSMYLCASSLKRIFTTLRTDTQYFGPGTRLTVL.

This clonotype was counted only a few times. The chain recombines TRBV7-9 with TRBJ2-4, with D possibly matching TRBD1 (5 bases). Germline V gene sequence: CDR1 SEHNR, CDR2 FQNEAQ (reference sequence). The CDR3 has 15 amino acids. Trimming took 0 bases from V and 9 from J, leaving 15 bases between them. Here the CDR3 reads CASSLANRAQGIQYF. The CDR3 DNA sequence: TGTGCCAGCAGCTTAGCGAACCGGGCTCAGGGCATTCAGTACTTC.

This clonotype showed up many times. The J gene is TRBJ2-2, the V gene TRBV7-9; 8 bases agree with TRBD1. J was trimmed by 4 bases and V by 6 bases; bases with no gene match: 10. Germline CDR1 SEHNR, CDR2 FQNEAQ (reference sequence). There are 16 residues in the CDR3. CDR3 nucleotide sequence: TGTGCCAGCAGAACAACGGGACAGGTGGCCACCGGGGAGCTGTTTTTT. Translating it yields CASRTTGQVATGELFF. Complete variable domain (other parts from reference TRBV7-9 and TRBJ2-2): DTGVSQNPRHKITKRGQNVTFRCDPISEHNRLYWYRQTLGQGPEFLTYFQNEAQLEKSRLLSDRFSAERPKGSFSTLEIQRTEQGDSAMYLCASRTTGQVATGELFFGEGSRLTVL.

The sample holds many counts of this clonotype. The chain has TRBV27 and TRBJ2-7; D not certain. The CDR3 loop spans 13 amino acids. Germline V gene data show CDR1 as MNHEY and CDR2 as SMNVEV (reference sequence). Trimming cost V 6 bases and J 4 bases, with 13 bases left between them. CDR3 nucleotide sequence: TGTGCCAGCAGGGATCTTAAGAGATACGAGCAGTACTTC. It yields the protein CASRDLKRYEQYF.

The chain uses TRBV21-1 and TRBJ1-1; the D call of TRBD1 is as the table states it, not checked on the DNA. TRBV21-1 is assigned pseudogene status. This CDR3 region has 18 residues. The CDR3 nucleotides are TGTGCCAGCAGCAAAGAGGTCTCGAAGGGGGGCCTGGACACTGAAGCTTTCTTT. This encodes CASSKEVSKGGLDTEAFF.

This clonotype was observed a few times. The rearrangement joins TRBV19 to TRBJ2-7, with TRBD1 identical over 9 bases. The germline gives CDR1 LNHDA, CDR2 SQIVND (reference sequence). V shed 3 bases, J shed 2 bases, and the junction held 14 bases outside the gene matches. This CDR3 is built from 18 residues. CDR3 residues: CASSIQDRGYNLTYEQYF. CDR3 nucleotide sequence: TGTGCCAGTAGTATTCAGGACAGGGGCTACAACTTAACCTACGAGCAGTACTTC.

This clonotype was seen many times. CDR3 residues: CASSPWGELAKNIQYF. CDR3 DNA: TGTGCCAGCAGCCCTTGGGGGGAGCTGGCCAAAAACATTCAGTACTTC. V is TRBV28 and J is TRBJ2-4, with D possibly matching TRBD2 (6 bases). Germline V gene lookup returns CDR1 MDHEN and CDR2 SYDVKM. Trimming took 6 bases from V and 1 from J, leaving 16 bases between them. CDR3 length: 16 residues.

This chain uses TRBV20-1 with TRBJ1-2, with D unclear. Trimming removed 1 base from V and 7 bases from J, with 16 bases in between. The CDR3 runs 14 residues. Germline V lookup: CDR1 DFQATT, CDR2 SNEGSKA (reference sequence). The CDR3 region is CSARVLEWVGGYTF. The CDR3 DNA reads TGCAGTGCTAGAGTACTAGAGTGGGTGGGTGGCTACACCTTC.

This clonotype came up many times. The chain recombines TRBV20-1 with TRBJ1-1; D is ambiguous. The germline CDR1 and CDR2 sequences are DFQATT and SNEGSKA (reference sequence). V was shortened by 0 bases and J by 5 bases, with 10 bases between the two germline ends. This CDR3 region has 13 residues. CDR3 sequence (DNA): TGCAGTGCTAGAGAGCCCGGGAGGACTGAAGCTTTCTTT. Protein sequence: CSAREPGRTEAFF.

This clonotype was counted only a few times. The rearrangement uses TRBV2 and TRBJ2-7; possibly TRBD1 for D (6 bases). Germline CDR1 SNHLY, CDR2 FYNNEI. The length of the CDR3 is 14 residues. V shed 5 bases and J shed 3 bases, with 14 bases lying between them. CDR3 amino acids: CASSLQGQIYEQYF. DNA of the CDR3: TGTGCCAGCAGTCTTCAAGGACAGATCTACGAGCAGTACTTC.

This clonotype was counted between two and nine times. The chain joins TRBV20-1 to TRBJ1-3; TRBD1 is a possible D gene (5 bases). Germline V lookup: CDR1 DFQATT, CDR2 SNEGSKA (reference sequence). CDR3 length: 18 amino acids. V was trimmed by 5 bases and J by 0 bases, leaving 23 bases between them. The CDR3 here is CSAQGREEFPFSGNTIYF. For the CDR3, the DNA is TGCAGTGCTCAGGGAAGAGAAGAATTTCCCTTCTCTGGAAACACCATATATTTT.

This clonotype showed up many times. The gene calls are TRBV4-2 and TRBJ2-3; possibly TRBD1 for D (5 bases). The CDR3 is 14 residues long. Germline V gives CDR1 LGHNA, CDR2 YNFKEQ. The ends were cut back, 4 bases at V and 2 bases at J, with 10 bases in the middle. CDR3 amino acids: CASSLPDNTDTQYF. CDR3 nucleotides: TGTGCCAGCAGCCTGCCGGACAACACAGATACGCAGTATTTT.

This clonotype has ten or more counts. The genes are TRBV6-2 or TRBV6-3 and TRBJ1-5; 10 nucleotides align to TRBD1. This CDR3 spans 13 amino acids. In germline, CDR1 is MNHEY, CDR2 SVGEGT. V shed 5 bases and J 6 bases; nucleotides not matched to a gene: 1. The CDR3 nucleotides read TGTGCCAGCAGTGACAGGGGGCTTCAGCCCCAGCATTTT. Amino acids: CASSDRGLQPQHF.

The count of this clonotype is one. A read error may be the cause here, since a much bigger clone is one base away. The rearrangement joins TRBV6-6 to TRBJ2-7; TRBD1 aligns across 7 bases. V shed 5 bases and J 4 bases; nucleotides not matched to a gene: 11. The CDR3 is made up of 15 amino acids. Germline values: CDR1 MNHNY, CDR2 SVGAGI (reference sequence). CDR3 sequence reads: CASSQFLQGIYEQYF. The CDR3 coding sequence is TGTGCCAGCAGTCAATTCCTACAGGGGATTTACGAGCAGTACTTC.

The CDR3: CASSPRGAAGGGADTQYF. Written as DNA, the CDR3 is TGTGCCAGCAGCCCGCGGGGGGCCGCGGGAGGCGGGGCAGATACGCAGTATTTT. This chain uses TRBV4-2 with TRBJ2-3, with 8 bases fitting TRBD2. Looked up from germline, CDR1 is LGHNA and CDR2 is YNFKEQ. V lost 4 bases, J lost 4 bases, and 16 bases stayed unmatched. The CDR3 contains 18 residues.

This clonotype was seen at least ten times. The chain uses TRBV28 and TRBJ1-1; D possibly corresponds to TRBD1 (5 bases). The CDR3 loop spans 16 amino acids. Looked up from germline, CDR1 is MDHEN and CDR2 is SYDVKM. V shed 9 bases and J shed 0 bases, with 20 bases lying between them. CDR3 residues: CASPGPGLRLNTEAFF. CDR3 DNA: TGTGCCAGTCCAGGTCCGGGACTGCGACTGAACACTGAAGCTTTCTTT.

The sample holds one count of this clonotype. A much more abundant neighbour one base away suggests this may be a read error. V usage is TRBV7-2 and J usage is TRBJ2-3, with 8 bases fitting TRBD1. This CDR3 has 14 residues. The germline V gene has CDR1 SGHTA and CDR2 FQGNSA. The CDR3 loop is CVSSRQGSTDTQYF. The CDR3 DNA is TGTGTCAGCAGCAGACAGGGGTCCACAGATACGCAGTATTTT. The variable domain in full, completed from reference TRBV7-2 and TRBJ2-3, reads GAGVSQSPSNKVTEKGKDVELRCDPISGHTALYWYRQSLGQGLEFLIYFQGNSAPDKSGLPSDRFSAERTGGSVSTLTIQRTQQEDSAVYLCVSSRQGSTDTQYFGPGTRLTVL.

The gene calls are TRBV7-9 and TRBJ2-2; 12 bases are shared with TRBD2. Germline V gene sequence: CDR1 SEHNR, CDR2 FQNEAQ (reference sequence). Trimming at V came to 1 base and at J to 5 bases, leaving 5 bases not matched to a gene. The CDR3 extends over 17 amino acids. The CDR3 sequence is CASSLGLAGARTGELFF. CDR3 sequence (DNA): TGTGCCAGCAGCTTAGGACTAGCGGGAGCGCGGACCGGGGAGCTGTTTTTT. Using reference TRBV7-9 and TRBJ2-2 for the parts outside the CDR3, the full variable domain is DTGVSQNPRHKITKRGQNVTFRCDPISEHNRLYWYRQTLGQGPEFLTYFQNEAQLEKSRLLSDRFSAERPKGSFSTLEIQRTEQGDSAMYLCASSLGLAGARTGELFFGEGSRLTVL.

This clonotype was recorded many times. The chain carries TRBV7-2 and TRBJ1-2, with D unresolved. V was cut by 1 base and J by 5 bases, with 11 bases left in between. The CDR3 covers 14 residues. Germline assignment: CDR1 SGHTA and CDR2 FQGNSA. CDR3 amino acids: CASSLGLGRYGYTF. Written as DNA, the CDR3 is TGTGCCAGCAGCTTAGGGCTAGGGCGTTATGGCTACACCTTC.

Details on this clonotype: A much larger clone differs by one base, so this may be a read error. The CDR3 does not end in the conserved phenylalanine or tryptophan, so this is likely a read error. The V gene is TRBV28, the J gene TRBJ2-7, with TRBD2 matching 14 bases. This CDR3 has 19 residues. Trimming removed 2 bases from V and 0 bases from J; junction bases left unmatched: 9. Germline V CDR1 and CDR2: MDHEN, SYDVKM. DNA for the CDR3: TGTGCCAGCAGTTTACTACCGGGACTAGCGGGAGTGCACTCCTACGAGCAGTACCTC. Protein sequence: CASSLLPGLAGVHSYEQYL.